Following are 12 T cell receptor beta chains from one sample sequenced in a study of a mutant IDH1 vaccine in newly diagnosed glioma. Time point specified: week 47, end of study. Each dose of the vaccine consisted of 300 ug of mutant IDH1 20-mer peptide, with topical imiquimod. Their antigens remain unidentified. Profiled with immunoSEQ multiplex PCR; TCRdb holds only in-frame clones, not every one. The sample contains about 94,000 clones, approximately 89% of which appear only once. Source: PBMCs, taken from a glioma patient whose treatment included an IDH1 peptide vaccine. Receptors originate from a woman aged 45 to 65 with glioma.

This chain joins TRBV4-1 and TRBJ2-1; D call uncertain. V was clipped by 0 bases and J by 8 bases, with 8 bases between them. Germline assignment: CDR1 MGHRA and CDR2 YSYEKL. The CDR3 sequence is 13 residues long. The CDR3 sequence is CASSQDRDDEQFF. DNA for the CDR3: TGCGCCAGCAGCCAAGATCGAGACGATGAGCAGTTCTTC.

The chain carries TRBV28 and TRBJ2-1; D ambiguous. The germline V gene encodes CDR1 MDHEN and CDR2 SYDVKM. The CDR3 extends over 11 amino acids. V lost 5 bases, J lost 9 bases, and 8 bases lay in between. CDR3 protein: CASSMIIEQFF. The CDR3 DNA is TGTGCCAGCAGTATGATAATTGAGCAGTTCTTC.

The genes are TRBV28 and TRBJ1-5; unclear D gene. The CDR3 spans 15 residues. Germline assignment: CDR1 MDHEN and CDR2 SYDVKM. Trimming cost V 2 bases and J 6 bases, with 14 bases left between them. CDR3 residues: CASSLRLTMGQPQHF. The CDR3 DNA reads as TGTGCCAGCAGTTTAAGACTCACTATGGGTCAGCCCCAGCATTTT.

This clone was counted only a few times. The chain couples TRBV7-3 to TRBJ1-1; 8 nucleotides line up with TRBD1. This CDR3 has 15 amino acids. Germline V gives CDR1 SGHTA, CDR2 FQGTGA. V was pared by 4 bases and J by 1 base, with 5 bases of the junction left unmatched. This CDR3 is CASSYTGGRNTEAFF. The CDR3, as DNA: TGTGCCAGCAGCTACACAGGGGGACGGAACACTGAAGCTTTCTTT.

This clone was picked up a small number of times. This sequence joins TRBV5-6 and TRBJ1-4; perhaps TRBD1 as D (5 bases). V lost 0 bases and J 10 bases, leaving 19 bases between the germline ends. Germline V gene data show CDR1 as SGHDT and CDR2 as YYEEEE. The CDR3 consists of 16 residues. CDR3 in amino acids: CASSLVRDLAVGKLFF. The DNA of the CDR3 is TGTGCCAGCAGCTTGGTGAGGGACCTGGCGGTGGGAAAACTGTTTTTT.

The table lists this clone with a few counts. The rearrangement uses TRBV6-5 and TRBJ1-1; D is unclear. Trimming stripped 0 bases from V and 1 base from J, with 9 bases between. Looked up from germline, CDR1 is MNHEY and CDR2 is SVGAGI. The CDR3 contains 15 residues. The CDR3: CASSYSAWTNTEAFF. The CDR3 DNA is TGTGCCAGCAGTTACTCGGCGTGGACGAACACTGAAGCTTTCTTT.

The genes are TRBV4-2 and TRBJ1-4; D is perhaps TRBD1 (6 bases). The germline V and J ends were trimmed by 5 bases and 7 bases, with 14 bases remaining between them. Germline CDR1 reads LGHNA; CDR2 reads YNFKEQ. This CDR3 is 14 amino acids long. The CDR3 loop is CASSLGNRAEKLFF. The CDR3 region has the DNA TGTGCCAGCAGCTTAGGGAACAGGGCTGAAAAACTGTTTTTT.

V is TRBV5-6 and J is TRBJ1-1; TRBD1 matches 11 bases. The CDR3 totals 19 residues. Germline CDR1 is SGHDT and CDR2 is YYEEEE. V trimming: 1 base; J trimming: 1 base; junction bases outside the gene matches: 12. CDR3 bases: TGTGCCAGCAGCTTGATAGGGGACCGGGACAGGGGGAGGAACACTGAAGCTTTCTTT. Translation: CASSLIGDRDRGRNTEAFF.

The rearrangement joins TRBV14 to TRBJ2-1; no reliable D call. V gave up 3 bases and J gave up 7 bases, with 19 bases separating them. This CDR3 is built from 16 residues. Germline V gene lookup returns CDR1 SGHDN and CDR2 FVKESK. As DNA, the CDR3 is TGTGCCAGCAGCCACCCCTTGGCGAAATTCGGGAATGAGCAGTTCTTC. Its protein product is CASSHPLAKFGNEQFF.

The chain joins TRBV14 to TRBJ2-6; D gene uncertain. The CDR3 spans 14 residues. The germline V and J ends were trimmed by 3 bases and 0 bases, with 3 bases remaining between them. Germline V gene sequence: CDR1 SGHDN, CDR2 FVKESK. CDR3 in amino acids: CASSHSSGANVLTF. The CDR3 region has the DNA TGTGCCAGCAGCCATAGCTCTGGGGCCAACGTCCTGACTTTC. Drawing the rest from reference TRBV14 and TRBJ2-6, the complete variable domain is EAGVTQFPSHSVIEKGQTVTLRCDPISGHDNLYWYRRVMGKEIKFLLHFVKESKQDESGMPNNRFLAERTGGTYSTLKVQPAELEDSGVYFCASSHSSGANVLTFGAGSRLTVL.

The genes are TRBV7-2 and TRBJ2-5, with 7 bases that match TRBD2. The CDR3 totals 13 residues. Trimming took 5 bases from V and 5 from J; bases not matched to a gene: 5. Germline values: CDR1 SGHTA, CDR2 FQGNSA. CDR3 sequence: CASSGRAEETQYF. In DNA form, the CDR3 reads TGTGCCAGCAGCGGGAGGGCCGAGGAGACCCAGTACTTC.

This sequence joins TRBV30 and TRBJ2-3, with D perhaps assigned TRBD1 or TRBD2 (5 bases each). V was trimmed by 3 bases and J by 3 bases, leaving 16 bases between them. The CDR3 is 15 residues long. Germline V gene lookup returns CDR1 GTSNPN and CDR2 SVGIG (reference sequence). This CDR3 is CAWSWVIGGTDTQYF. The CDR3 nucleotides read TGTGCCTGGAGCTGGGTGATTGGGGGTACAGATACGCAGTATTTT.